The 15 T cell receptor beta chains presented below share a single source sample, sequenced in a study of CD8 T cells in ankylosing spondylitis (dated by TCRdb to about 2017). Library construction relied on 5' RACE. This sample was sequenced with an Illumina HiSeq 2500. TCRdb reanalyzed the raw reads on its own, using fastp at Q25 for trimming and MiXCR for clone calling, and kept in-frame beta chains. Records with the same CDR3 protein are collapsed into one entry carrying the most frequent genes and DNA. The table for this sample lists 30,000 to 40,000 distinct CDR3 sequences; 10% of them were counted only once. Roughly 15% of the sample lies in the top ten. The sequenced material came from blood, either unsorted or a sorted T cell fraction (not recorded which). Receptors were obtained from a male donor with ankylosing spondylitis or in good health (not recorded which).

At least ten counts were recorded for this clonotype. V usage is TRBV5-6 and J usage is TRBJ2-1; 7 bases are shared with TRBD1. The J segment lost 3 bases and the V segment lost 0 bases, leaving 3 bases of the junction unmatched. CDR3 size: 15 residues. Germline V lookup: CDR1 SGHDT, CDR2 YYEEEE. The CDR3, as DNA: TGTGCCAGCAGCTTGGGGGGGACAGACTACAATGAGCAGTTCTTC. Protein: CASSLGGTDYNEQFF.

V gene TRBV19 combines with J gene TRBJ2-1; unclear D gene. CDR3 length: 13 amino acids. Trimming stripped 5 bases from V and 7 bases from J, with 12 bases between. Germline V gene sequence: CDR1 LNHDA, CDR2 SQIVND (reference sequence). The CDR3 reads CASSSPIGNEQFF. As DNA, the CDR3 is TGTGCCAGTAGTTCGCCTATAGGGAATGAGCAGTTCTTC.

This clonotype came up many times. The genes are TRBV5-1 and TRBJ2-7; no clear D. CDR1 is SGHRS and CDR2 is YFSETQ in the germline V gene. V was clipped by 0 bases and J by 8 bases, with 18 bases between them. This CDR3 has 15 residues. CDR3 loop: CASSLGPGTDAKQYF. CDR3 coding DNA: TGCGCCAGCAGCTTGGGACCCGGCACGGATGCGAAGCAGTACTTC. The full variable domain, completed using reference TRBV5-1 and TRBJ2-7, is KAGVTQTPRYLIKTRGQQVTLSCSPISGHRSVSWYQQTPGQGLQFLFEYFSETQRNKGNFPGRFSGRQFSNSRSEMNVSTLELGDSALYLCASSLGPGTDAKQYFGPGTRLTVT.

This clonotype was seen ten or more times. The chain carries TRBV20-1 and TRBJ2-3; the match to TRBD2 covers 7 bases. The CDR3 covers 15 residues. CDR1 and CDR2 from the germline V gene are DFQATT and SNEGSKA (reference sequence). J lost 6 bases, V lost 0 bases, and 9 bases had no gene match. CDR3 nucleotide sequence: TGCAGTGCTAGAGATCGGCGGGAGATCTTGGATACGCAGTATTTT. Its translation is CSARDRREILDTQYF.

This clonotype was recorded at least ten times. The chain carries TRBV12-3 or TRBV12-4 and TRBJ2-7; 9 bases line up with TRBD1. V gave up 5 bases and J gave up 3 bases; unmatched junction bases: 8. The CDR3 has 15 amino acids. CDR3 sequence: CASSTRDRGIYEQYF. CDR3 sequence (DNA): TGTGCCAGCAGTACGAGAGACAGGGGGATCTACGAGCAGTACTTC.

Many counts were recorded for this clonotype. The chain is built from TRBV27 and TRBJ2-5, with D possibly TRBD1 on 6 matching bases. The ends were cut back, 2 bases at V and 2 bases at J, with 12 bases in the middle. CDR1 and CDR2 from the germline V gene are MNHEY and SMNVEV (reference sequence). This CDR3 has 15 amino acids. CDR3 region: CASSLLQGHQETQYF. CDR3 sequence (DNA): TGTGCCAGCAGTTTACTCCAGGGGCATCAAGAGACCCAGTACTTC.

This clonotype has at least ten counts. The chain is built from TRBV27 and TRBJ2-1, with D perhaps being TRBD1 or TRBD2 (6 bases each). This CDR3 has 17 amino acids. Trimming shortened V by 5 bases and J by 0 bases, and 17 bases separated the two germline ends. Per germline, CDR1 MNHEY and CDR2 SMNVEV (reference sequence). The CDR3 loop reads CASSPRGRPSSYNEQFF. CDR3 DNA: TGTGCCAGCAGTCCCCGGGGGCGACCGAGCTCCTACAATGAGCAGTTCTTC.

This clonotype was seen at least ten times. The gene calls are TRBV2 and TRBJ2-1; 7 nucleotides line up with TRBD1. The CDR3 has 11 amino acids. The V and J ends lost 0 bases and 13 bases, in that order; junction bases with no gene match: 0. Per the germline V gene, CDR1 is SNHLY and CDR2 is FYNNEI. CDR3 amino acids: CASSEAGGQFF. The CDR3 coding sequence is TGTGCCAGCAGTGAAGCAGGGGGCCAGTTCTTC.

This clonotype has a single count. The gene calls are TRBV29-1 and TRBJ2-2, with unresolved D. Germline CDR1 and CDR2: SQVTM and ANQGSEA. The CDR3 sequence is 13 residues long. The V end lost 3 bases, the J end lost 0 bases, and 5 bases lay between the germline ends. CDR3 loop: CSVETSNTGELFF. CDR3 in DNA: TGCAGCGTTGAGACATCGAACACCGGGGAGCTGTTTTTT.

Ten or more counts support this clonotype. V is TRBV9 and J is TRBJ2-7; D unresolved. Trimming shortened V by 2 bases and J by 4 bases, and 19 bases separated the two germline ends. This CDR3 comprises 16 residues. Germline V gene sequence: CDR1 SGDLS, CDR2 YYNGEE. The CDR3 reads CASSVDPTGASYEQYF. In nucleotides, the CDR3 is TGTGCCAGCAGCGTTGACCCTACTGGCGCTTCTTACGAGCAGTACTTC.

This clonotype was observed many times. The J gene is TRBJ2-1, the V gene TRBV5-1; 16 nucleotides agree with TRBD2. The CDR3 runs 18 residues. Germline V gene lookup returns CDR1 SGHRS and CDR2 YFSETQ. The V and J ends lost 1 base and 2 bases, in that order; junction bases with no gene match: 3. CDR3 in amino acids: CASSLPGLAGGPYNEQFF. The CDR3 DNA sequence: TGCGCCAGCAGCTTGCCGGGACTAGCGGGAGGGCCCTACAATGAGCAGTTCTTC.

This clonotype was seen many times. This chain links TRBV5-1 with TRBJ1-1; D gene unclear. The CDR3 is 15 amino acids. In germline, CDR1 is SGHRS, CDR2 YFSETQ. Trimming stripped 0 bases from V and 0 bases from J, with 9 bases between. The CDR3 sequence is CASSLVGGLNTEAFF. The CDR3 nucleotides are TGCGCCAGCAGCTTGGTGGGCGGATTGAACACTGAAGCTTTCTTT.

The chain combines TRBV3-1 with TRBJ1-1; D gene unclear. This CDR3 comprises 14 residues. Germline V CDR1 and CDR2: LGHDT, YNNKEL (reference sequence). Trimming stripped 4 bases from V and 6 bases from J, with 15 bases between. The CDR3 DNA sequence: TGTGCCAGCAGCCCCTTAGCGGCCACGGCTGAAGCTTTCTTT. Its translation: CASSPLAATAEAFF. Filled out from reference TRBV3-1 and TRBJ1-1, the complete variable domain reads DTAVSQTPKYLVTQMGNDKSIKCEQNLGHDTMYWYKQDSKKFLKIMFSYNNKELIINETVPNRFSPKSPDKAHLNLHINSLELGDSAVYFCASSPLAATAEAFFGQGTRLTVV.

The chain carries TRBV14 and TRBJ2-1, with TRBD2 matching over 8 bases. This CDR3 region has 18 residues. The germline V gene encodes CDR1 SGHDN and CDR2 FVKESK. Trimming cost V 3 bases and J 9 bases; bases outside gene matches: 19. The DNA of the CDR3 is TGTGCCAGCAGCCAGACGGGGCGGGTGGCGGGAGGCGTCGGTGAGCAGTTCTTC. The encoded protein is CASSQTGRVAGGVGEQFF.

Ten or more counts support this clonotype. The rearrangement joins TRBV6-1 to TRBJ1-5, with a possible D match to TRBD1 (6 bases). This CDR3 is built from 13 residues. Germline CDR1 MNHNS, CDR2 SASEGT. V was clipped by 7 bases and J by 6 bases, with 13 bases between them. The DNA for the CDR3 is TGTGCCAGCATGACAGGAGTGAGTCAGCCCCAGCATTTT. Its protein is CASMTGVSQPQHF.